The clone carrying this T cell receptor beta chain showed up many times. In germline, CDR1 is ENHRY, CDR2 SYGVKD. Trimming shortened V by 2 bases and J by 3 bases, and 14 bases separated the two germline ends. The CDR3 is 16 amino acids. These data originate in a study of T-cell reconstitution after alpha-beta-depleted transplantation in children. Unique molecular identifiers were used to barcode this TCRbeta library. MiXCR was run by TCRdb on the PCR reads, yielding one entry per CDR3 protein. Of about 640,000 distinct CDR3 sequences in the sample, roughly 15% were seen once. The material was PBMCs from the stem cell graft donor, obtained from the stem cell graft. The clonotype comes from a human donor who donated a stem cell graft to a child with acute myeloid leukemia. The chain is built from TRBV10-3 and TRBJ2-1, with D uncertain. The CDR3 loop is CAISEDRAEFYNEQFF. CDR3 sequence (DNA): TGTGCCATCAGTGAGGATCGGGCGGAATTCTACAATGAGCAGTTCTTC.